Reported below is one T cell receptor beta chain. With 0 bases removed from V and 0 bases from J, the gap between germline ends came to 8 bases. The germline V gene has CDR1 LGHNA and CDR2 YSLEER. The CDR3 covers 15 residues. The data were produced by immunoSEQ multiplex PCR, yet TCRdb's version contains in-frame clones alone and is incomplete. Of 150,000 or so clones in the sample, around three quarters were seen once. This entry is derived from a study of blood T cell repertoires in COVID-19. Sequenced sample: peripheral blood. The sequence was obtained from an elderly man with acute or convalescent COVID-19. V gene TRBV4-3 combines with J gene TRBJ1-2; the D is unclear. CDR3 in DNA: TGCGCCAGCAGCCAAGATCAAACGGCTAACTATGGCTACACCTTC. Its translation is CASSQDQTANYGYTF.